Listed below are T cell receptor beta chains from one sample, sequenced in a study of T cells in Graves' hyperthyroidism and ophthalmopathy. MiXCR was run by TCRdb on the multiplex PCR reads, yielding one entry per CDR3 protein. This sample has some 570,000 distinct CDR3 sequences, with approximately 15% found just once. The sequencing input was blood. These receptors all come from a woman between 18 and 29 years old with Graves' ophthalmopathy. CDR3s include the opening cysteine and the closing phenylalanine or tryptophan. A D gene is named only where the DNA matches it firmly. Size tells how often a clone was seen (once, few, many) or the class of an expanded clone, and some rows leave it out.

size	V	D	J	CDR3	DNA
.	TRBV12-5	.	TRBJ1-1	CASGLVLPGQLNTEAFF	TGTGCTAGTGGTTTGGTACTTCCCGGGCAGTTGAACACTGAAGCTTTCTTT
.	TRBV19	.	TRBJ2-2	CASTQGLTTGELFF	TGTGCCAGTACCCAGGGGTTAACCACCGGGGAGCTGTTTTTT
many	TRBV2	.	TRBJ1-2	CASSVQIDYGYTF	TGTGCCAGCAGTGTGCAGATCGATTATGGCTACACCTTC
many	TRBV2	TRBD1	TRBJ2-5	CASGGQGKRETQYF	TGTGCCAGCGGGGGACAGGGAAAGAGAGAGACCCAGTACTTC
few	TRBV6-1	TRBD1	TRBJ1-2	CASSDNDRGALIYGYTF	TGTGCCAGCAGTGACAACGACAGGGGCGCCCTCATCTATGGCTACACCTTC
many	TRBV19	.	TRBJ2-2	CASSIDRAGTGELFF	TGTGCCAGTAGTATAGATCGGGCGGGGACCGGGGAGCTGTTTTTT
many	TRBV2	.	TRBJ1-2	CASSTGGLVGGYTF	TGTGCCAGCAGTACCGGGGGACTCGTCGGGGGCTACACCTTC
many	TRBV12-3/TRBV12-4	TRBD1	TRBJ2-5	CASNPGQGRRGQETQYF	TGTGCCAGCAATCCGGGACAGGGGAGGAGGGGGCAAGAGACCCAGTACTTC
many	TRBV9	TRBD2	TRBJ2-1	CASSVVGGGNNEQFF	TGTGCCAGCAGCGTAGTCGGCGGGGGAAACAATGAGCAGTTCTTC
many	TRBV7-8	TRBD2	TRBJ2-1	CASTLTSAYNEQFF	TGTGCCAGCACCCTGACTAGCGCCTACAATGAGCAGTTCTTC
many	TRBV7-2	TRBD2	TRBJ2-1	CASSLILAGGQSSYNEQFF	TGTGCCAGCAGCTTAATCCTAGCGGGAGGACAAAGCTCCTACAATGAGCAGTTCTTC
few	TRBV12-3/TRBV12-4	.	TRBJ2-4	CASSLFRTRGIQYF	TGTGCCAGCAGTTTATTTCGGACCCGAGGCATTCAGTACTTC
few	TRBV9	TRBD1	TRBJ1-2	CASSPRDRVQGNYGYTF	TGTGCCAGCAGCCCTCGGGACAGGGTTCAGGGGAACTATGGCTACACCTTC
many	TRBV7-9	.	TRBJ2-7	CASSLAGPAPREQYF	TGTGCCAGCAGCTTAGCAGGTCCAGCCCCCAGGGAGCAGTACTTC
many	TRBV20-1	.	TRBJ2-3	CSAVFDPSPGHTQYF	TGCAGTGCGGTCTTCGACCCGTCCCCCGGGCATACGCAGTATTTT
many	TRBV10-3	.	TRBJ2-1	CASLEGASSYNEQFF	TGTGCCAGCCTGGAAGGGGCTAGCTCCTACAATGAGCAGTTCTTC
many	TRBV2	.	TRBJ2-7	CASSDPTGAYEQYF	TGTGCCAGCAGTGACCCCACAGGCGCCTACGAGCAGTACTTC
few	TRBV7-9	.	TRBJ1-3	CASSGPRTGNTIYF	TGTGCCAGCAGCGGACCGCGGACTGGAAACACCATATATTTT
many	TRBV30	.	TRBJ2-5	CAWSDGQQETQYF	TGTGCCTGGAGTGATGGACAGCAAGAGACCCAGTACTTC
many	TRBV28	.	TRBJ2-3	CASSSLAAVRTDTQYF	TGTGCCAGCAGTTCTCTAGCAGCGGTGCGCACAGATACGCAGTATTTT
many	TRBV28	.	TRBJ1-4	CASNSEDGKLFF	TGTGCCAGCAACTCGGAAGACGGAAAACTGTTTTTT
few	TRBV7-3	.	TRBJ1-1	CASSLLTGEAFF	TGTGCCAGCAGCTTACTTACAGGGGAAGCTTTCTTT
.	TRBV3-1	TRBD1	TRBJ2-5	CASSLRRDRGQETQYF	TGTGCCAGCAGCCTACGCCGGGACAGGGGCCAAGAGACCCAGTACTTC
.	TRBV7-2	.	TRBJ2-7	CASSRPGTNAYEQYF	TGTGCCAGCAGCCGGCCCGGGACAAACGCCTACGAGCAGTACTTC